The 25 T cell receptor beta chains reported below all come from one sample, sequenced in a study of blood T cell repertoires in COVID-19. TCRdb keeps only in-frame clones here, not all; method: immunoSEQ multiplex PCR. The table has some 140,000 clones, less than 95% seen once. Sequenced: peripheral blood. These receptors all come from a man over 45 with acute or convalescent COVID-19.

V gene TRBV6-5 combines with J gene TRBJ1-4; tentatively, D is TRBD1 (5 bases). CDR3 length: 14 amino acids. Trimming removed 6 bases from V and 1 base from J, with 9 bases in between. Germline V gene data show CDR1 as MNHEY and CDR2 as SVGAGI. This CDR3 reads CASSPGGTNEKLFF. Written as DNA, the CDR3 is TGTGCCAGCAGCCCCGGGGGAACTAATGAAAAACTGTTTTTT.

Regarding this clone: The same CDR3 arises from other DNA sequences in this sample as well. The chain joins TRBV6-1 to TRBJ2-3, with TRBD1 matching 9 bases. V trimming: 2 bases; J trimming: 3 bases; junction bases outside the gene matches: 6. Germline V gene lookup returns CDR1 MNHNS and CDR2 SASEGT. This CDR3 spans 16 amino acids. The CDR3 region has the DNA TGTGCCAGCAGTGAAACACCGGGACAGGGAACAGATACGCAGTATTTT. It specifies CASSETPGQGTDTQYF.

A single count supports this clone. The rearrangement joins TRBV5-1 to TRBJ2-1; TRBD2 might be the D (5 bases). Germline loops: CDR1 SGHRS, CDR2 YFSETQ. The CDR3 has 13 amino acids. V was cut by 4 bases and J by 10 bases, with 15 bases left in between. The CDR3 region is CASSALGASEQFF. The CDR3 nucleotides read TGCGCCAGCAGCGCCCTGGGAGCCAGCGAGCAGTTCTTC.

V usage is TRBV5-1 and J usage is TRBJ2-5; no clear D. The CDR3 totals 11 residues. Trimming removed 4 bases at V and 3 bases at J, with 4 bases between. Germline-derived CDR1 and CDR2 are SGHRS and YFSETQ. The CDR3 here is CASSRKETQYF. In nucleotides, the CDR3 is TGCGCCAGCAGCCGTAAAGAGACCCAGTACTTC. The whole variable domain, remainder taken from reference TRBV5-1 and TRBJ2-5, is KAGVTQTPRYLIKTRGQQVTLSCSPISGHRSVSWYQQTPGQGLQFLFEYFSETQRNKGNFPGRFSGRQFSNSRSEMNVSTLELGDSALYLCASSRKETQYFGPGTRLLVL.

This clone was detected a few times. The CDR3 loop reads CASSLERGQGSYEQYF. The CDR3 nucleotides are TGCGCCAGCAGCCTCGAGAGGGGACAGGGGTCCTACGAGCAGTACTTC. The rearrangement joins TRBV5-1 to TRBJ2-7; TRBD1 matches at 10 bases. The CDR3 runs to 16 residues. J was trimmed by 1 base and V by 4 bases; bases with no gene match: 8. Germline assignment: CDR1 SGHRS and CDR2 YFSETQ.

The genes are TRBV11-3 and TRBJ2-2, with D possibly being TRBD1 (5 bases). This CDR3 spans 14 amino acids. Trimming took off 5 bases at V and 6 bases at J, with 13 bases between the two ends. Germline CDR1 and CDR2: SGHNT and YENEEA. The CDR3 loop is CASSPQGAAGELFF. The CDR3 nucleotides are TGTGCCAGCAGCCCGCAGGGTGCGGCCGGGGAGCTGTTTTTT. The whole variable domain, filled in from reference TRBV11-3 and TRBJ2-2, reads EAGVVQSPRYKIIEKKQPVAFWCNPISGHNTLYWYLQNLGQGPELLIRYENEEAVDDSQLPKDRFSAERLKGVDSTLKIQPAELGDSAVYLCASSPQGAAGELFFGEGSRLTVL.

The J gene is TRBJ2-7, the V gene TRBV10-3; 7 bases map to TRBD1. Germline CDR1 is ENHRY and CDR2 is SYGVKD. This CDR3 comprises 16 residues. V lost 0 bases and J lost 2; bases outside the gene matches: 7. The CDR3 DNA is TGTGCCATCAGTGAGTCGTGGGACAGTGTTACCTACGAGCAGTACTTC. The encoded protein is CAISESWDSVTYEQYF.

Written as DNA, the CDR3 is TGTGCCTCTATGACAGGGTCTGGGGCCAACGTCCTGACTTTC. Translated: CASMTGSGANVLTF. The chain recombines TRBV30 with TRBJ2-6, with 7 bases aligning to TRBD1. Germline assignment: CDR1 GTSNPN and CDR2 SVGIG (reference sequence). V lost 7 bases to trimming and J lost 1 base; unmatched junction nucleotides: 4. The CDR3 totals 14 residues.

V and J are TRBV18 and TRBJ2-7; tentative D call: TRBD1 (5 bases). CDR1 and CDR2 (germline): KGHSH, LQKENI. CDR3 length equals 13 residues. The germline V and J ends were trimmed by 3 bases and 6 bases, with 12 bases remaining between them. CDR3 sequence (DNA): TGTGCCAGCTCACCGTTCAGGGCAGGCGAGCAGTACGTC. Its protein product is CASSPFRAGEQYV.

The chain links TRBV18 to TRBJ1-1; tentative D call: TRBD1 (5 bases). The CDR3 spans 16 residues. The germline V gene encodes CDR1 KGHSH and CDR2 LQKENI. V gave up 3 bases and J gave up 0 bases, with 14 bases separating them. This chain's CDR3 is CASSPMTVQMNTEAFF. The CDR3, as DNA: TGTGCCAGCTCACCCATGACAGTACAAATGAACACTGAAGCTTTCTTT.

This chain joins TRBV30 and TRBJ1-2; D is ambiguous. V shed 4 bases and J shed 8 bases, with 11 bases lying between them. The CDR3 is 11 amino acids. Looked up from germline, CDR1 is GTSNPN and CDR2 is SVGIG (reference sequence). The CDR3 spells CAWNKGGGYTF. In nucleotides, the CDR3 is TGTGCCTGGAATAAGGGAGGCGGCTACACCTTC.

V usage is TRBV6-1 and J usage is TRBJ1-2; D gene uncertain. CDR1 and CDR2 (germline): MNHNS, SASEGT. V was pared by 0 bases and J by 8 bases, with 10 bases between. The CDR3 extends over 13 amino acids. CDR3 loop: CASSEAPRLGYTF. CDR3 sequence (DNA): TGTGCCAGCAGTGAAGCGCCCAGGCTCGGCTACACCTTC.

This clone appeared a few times. The chain couples TRBV19 to TRBJ1-4; TRBD1 agrees at 7 bases. The V and J ends lost 9 bases and 7 bases, in that order; junction bases with no gene match: 11. CDR3 size: 14 residues. Germline CDR1 reads LNHDA; CDR2 reads SQIVND (reference sequence). The CDR3 bases are TGTGCCAGCTCTCAGACAGGGCACTTTGAAAAACTGTTTTTT. Residues: CASSQTGHFEKLFF.

The chain couples TRBV29-1 to TRBJ2-7; a weak D match, TRBD1 (5 bases). The CDR3 loop spans 11 amino acids. Germline V gives CDR1 SQVTM, CDR2 ANQGSEA. Trimming removed 7 bases from V and 6 bases from J, with 13 bases in between. The CDR3 DNA reads TGCAGCGCCGACTGGGGCTCCGAGCAGTACTTC. This sequence encodes CSADWGSEQYF.

This chain links TRBV6-5 with TRBJ1-4; weak D call: TRBD1 (6 bases). The CDR3 covers 14 residues. The V end lost 7 bases, the J end lost 7 bases, and 16 bases lay between the germline ends. Germline V lookup: CDR1 MNHEY, CDR2 SVGAGI. This CDR3 is CASNGGGRGEKLFF. The CDR3 DNA reads as TGTGCCAGCAATGGGGGGGGGCGAGGTGAAAAACTGTTTTTT.

The V and J genes are TRBV28 and TRBJ1-5; perhaps TRBD1 as D (6 bases). V was pared by 3 bases and J by 0 bases, with 15 bases between. This CDR3 is 17 amino acids long. The germline V gene encodes CDR1 MDHEN and CDR2 SYDVKM. CDR3 sequence reads: CASSFLGGADSNQPQHF. DNA for the CDR3: TGTGCCAGCAGTTTCCTTGGGGGGGCTGATAGCAATCAGCCCCAGCATTTT.

This chain connects TRBV5-8 to TRBJ2-4, with 12 positions matching TRBD2. This CDR3 is built from 16 residues. The V gene's germline CDR1 is SGHTS and CDR2 YDEGEE. J was trimmed by 5 bases and V by 3 bases; bases with no gene match: 6. The CDR3 region is CASSWDRLAGENIQYF. As DNA, the CDR3 is TGTGCCAGCAGCTGGGACCGACTAGCGGGAGAAAACATTCAGTACTTC.

J is TRBJ2-7 and V is TRBV6-5; 8 bases align to TRBD1. Germline assignment: CDR1 MNHEY and CDR2 SVGAGI. The CDR3 is 15 residues long. V dropped 4 bases and J dropped 2; count of bases not matched to a gene: 7. CDR3 region: CASSSGQGFPYEQYF. The CDR3, as DNA: TGTGCCAGCAGTTCCGGACAGGGTTTTCCCTACGAGCAGTACTTC.

This chain uses TRBV6-2 or TRBV6-3 with TRBJ2-7; maybe TRBD1 (5 bases). The CDR3 is 15 residues long. Trimming shortened V by 6 bases and J by 4 bases, and 19 bases separated the two germline ends. Germline V lookup: CDR1 MNHEY, CDR2 SVGEGT. The CDR3 DNA sequence: TGTGCCAGCAGCAGGGCAGTCCAGGGAACATACGAGCAGTACGTC. Translating it yields CASSRAVQGTYEQYV.

The CDR3 protein is CASSKDRVSSYEQYF. The DNA of the CDR3 is TGTGCCAGCTCCAAGGACAGGGTGAGCTCCTACGAGCAGTACTTC. V gene TRBV7-2 combines with J gene TRBJ2-7; 8 nucleotides align to TRBD1. The CDR3 extends over 15 amino acids. In germline, CDR1 is SGHTA, CDR2 FQGNSA. With 8 bases clipped from V and 0 bases from J, the junction kept 9 bases outside the gene matches.

CDR3 coding DNA: TGTGCCAGCAGCTTGCACTTTTCTGGAAACACCATATATTTT. This encodes CASSLHFSGNTIYF. The chain carries TRBV11-2 and TRBJ1-3; no clear D. Germline values: CDR1 SGHAT, CDR2 FQNNGV. The CDR3 extends over 14 amino acids. Trimming pared 3 bases from V and 1 base from J, leaving 7 bases between.

The chain joins TRBV6-2 or TRBV6-3 to TRBJ2-1, with 14 bases matching TRBD2. Germline trimming cut 5 bases from V and 14 bases from J; bases unmatched to any gene: 8. Germline V gene data show CDR1 as MNHEY and CDR2 as SVGEGT. CDR3 length: 14 residues. CDR3 region: CASSPGTSGGGEFF. The CDR3 nucleotides read TGTGCCAGCAGTCCCGGGACTAGCGGGGGTGGGGAGTTCTTC.

The chain is built from TRBV10-3 and TRBJ1-1; D is possibly TRBD1 (6 bases). The CDR3 length is 14 residues. CDR1 is ENHRY and CDR2 is SYGVKD in the germline V gene. Trimming removed 5 bases from V and 1 base from J, with 11 bases in between. For the CDR3, the DNA is TGTGCCATCAGTTGGGGACAAACGAACACTGAAGCTTTCTTT. Amino acid sequence: CAISWGQTNTEAFF.

This chain uses TRBV3-1 (or the pseudogene TRBV3-2) with TRBJ1-4, with 10 bases fitting TRBD1. The V and J ends lost 3 bases and 6 bases, in that order; junction bases with no gene match: 4. Germline lookup yields CDR1 LGHDT and CDR2 YNNKEL (reference sequence). The CDR3 has 15 residues. As DNA, the CDR3 is TGTGCCAGCAGCCATACCGGGACAGGGGATGAAAAACTGTTTTTT. This codes for CASSHTGTGDEKLFF.

The chain carries TRBV11-1 and TRBJ2-2; tentatively, D is TRBD2 (5 bases). Trimming shortened V by 5 bases and J by 6 bases, and 10 bases separated the two germline ends. The CDR3 has 13 amino acids. Germline CDR1 reads SGHAT; CDR2 reads FQDESV (reference sequence). CDR3 coding DNA: TGTGCCAGCAGCGCAGACTATTCCGGGGAGCTGTTTTTT. This gives the protein CASSADYSGELFF.